This paragraph covers one T cell receptor beta chain sequence. Its antigen is as yet unknown. The CDR3 is made up of 12 amino acids. CDR1 is SGHDT and CDR2 is YYEEEE in the germline V gene. Trimming removed 1 base from V and 10 bases from J; junction bases left unmatched: 2. This sample was included in a study of shared clonotypes between healthy human individuals. TCRdb's copy holds only in-frame clones and misses some; the assay was immunoSEQ multiplex PCR. The table has more than 2,000,000 clones, 85% to 95% seen once; the top ten hold about 0.13%. Findings of the study overall: A limitation of the genetic and exposure-history diversity represented arose from few donors. Estimated richness was generally greater in naive than memory subsets. An effect of sequencing depth on clonotype sharing among donors was expected.

A CD45RA+ naive subset and a CD45RA-negative memory subset were split from CD4+ cells. This receptor was identified in a man aged 18-30 years in good health. Material for sequencing was naive CD4+ T cells sorted from blood. Sample subset: CD45RA+ positively selected. The rearrangement links TRBV5-6 to TRBJ2-1; 7 positions agree with TRBD1. CDR3 in amino acids: CASSLSGQEQFF. Written as DNA, the CDR3 is TGTGCCAGCAGCTTGTCGGGACAGGAGCAGTTCTTC.